A single sample is the source of the 21 T cell receptor beta chains below, sequenced in a study of blood T cell repertoires in COVID-19. Produced via immunoSEQ multiplex PCR; TCRdb's table is partial and in-frame only. This table holds fewer than 350,000 clones, around 88% found once. The sequencing input was peripheral blood. All receptors derive from a man between 40 and 49 years old with acute or convalescent COVID-19.

Written as DNA, the CDR3 is TGTGCCTGGAGCCCCGGACAGGGACCTCAGGAGACCCAGTACTTC. Protein: CAWSPGQGPQETQYF. The chain carries TRBV30 and TRBJ2-5; TRBD1 agrees at 8 bases. CDR1 GTSNPN and CDR2 SVGIG come from the germline V gene (reference sequence). Trimming took 3 bases from V and 5 from J; bases not matched to a gene: 11. The CDR3 loop spans 15 amino acids.

A note on this clone: Compared with germline, one end of the junction differs, possibly owing to a read error. This sequence joins TRBV5-1 and TRBJ1-1, with 10 bases fitting TRBD1. From germline, CDR1 is SGHRS and CDR2 YFSETQ. The CDR3 contains 15 residues. CDR3 loop: CASSPRTGGNAEAFF. DNA for the CDR3: TGCGCCAGCAGCCCGCGGACAGGGGGGAACGCTGAAGCTTTCTTT. The full variable domain, rest sourced from reference TRBV5-1 and TRBJ1-1, is KAGVTQTPRYLIKTRGQQVTLSCSPISGHRSVSWYQQTPGQGLQFLFEYFSETQRNKGNFPGRFSGRQFSNSRSEMNVSTLELGDSALYLCASSPRTGGNAEAFFGQGTRLTVV.

This CDR3 is CASSDDRGLAQPQHF. DNA for the CDR3: TGTGCCAGCAGTGATGACAGGGGGCTAGCTCAGCCCCAGCATTTT. The rearrangement links TRBV6-1 to TRBJ1-5, with 10 bases matching TRBD1. Germline CDR1 and CDR2: MNHNS and SASEGT. V lost 3 bases, J lost 6 bases, and 5 bases stayed unmatched. The CDR3 length is 15 residues.

The chain is built from TRBV13 and TRBJ1-2, with 7 bases lining up with TRBD1. Trimming removed 1 base from V and 4 bases from J; junction bases left unmatched: 6. Germline V gives CDR1 PRHDT, CDR2 FYEKMQ (reference sequence). The CDR3 totals 15 residues. The CDR3 DNA reads TGTGCCAGCAGCTTAGACGGGACAGCACCCTATGGCTACACCTTC. Translation: CASSLDGTAPYGYTF.

This chain connects TRBV5-1 to TRBJ2-1; D is ambiguous. With 2 bases removed from V and 5 bases from J, the gap between germline ends came to 11 bases. The CDR3 runs to 14 residues. Germline assignment: CDR1 SGHRS and CDR2 YFSETQ. CDR3 nucleotide sequence: TGCGCCAGCAGCTTTACGCAGTTCAACAATGAGCAGTTCTTC. It specifies CASSFTQFNNEQFF.

This clone was seen once. The rearrangement links TRBV7-9 to TRBJ2-7; D is undetermined. This CDR3 has 13 amino acids. The V gene lost 5 bases and the J gene lost 4 bases, with 12 bases spanning the gap. Germline loops: CDR1 SEHNR, CDR2 FQNEAQ (reference sequence). Here the CDR3 reads CASSPPQLYEQYF. The CDR3 region has the DNA TGTGCCAGCAGCCCACCCCAGTTATACGAGCAGTACTTC.

V is TRBV5-1 and J is TRBJ1-3, with D uncertain. CDR1 and CDR2 from the germline V gene are SGHRS and YFSETQ. This CDR3 contains 14 residues. The V and J ends lost 2 bases and 0 bases respectively, with 6 bases between them. The CDR3 region has the DNA TGCGCCAGCAGCTTCGAGAGCTCTGGAAACACCATATATTTT. Translating it yields CASSFESSGNTIYF.

This clone is a singleton in its sample. The chain joins TRBV7-2 to TRBJ2-7; 8 positions match TRBD2. The CDR3 spans 15 residues. CDR1 is SGHTA, CDR2 FQGNSA, per germline. Trimming at V came to 7 bases and at J to 2 bases, leaving 10 bases not matched to a gene. CDR3 sequence: CASTLAAGGTYEQYF. CDR3 DNA: TGTGCCAGCACCCTGGCGGCGGGGGGTACCTACGAGCAGTACTTC.

The chain links TRBV5-1 to TRBJ2-6; D is unresolved. Looked up from germline, CDR1 is SGHRS and CDR2 is YFSETQ. The CDR3 runs 14 residues. The germline V and J ends were trimmed by 0 bases and 4 bases, with 5 bases remaining between them. CDR3 amino acids: CASSLGSGANVLTF. CDR3 DNA: TGCGCCAGCAGCTTGGGGAGCGGGGCCAACGTCCTGACTTTC.

This chain links TRBV7-2 with TRBJ2-2; 8 nucleotides line up with TRBD2. CDR1 is SGHTA and CDR2 is FQGNSA in the germline V gene. The CDR3 sequence is 18 residues long. The ends lost 5 bases at V and 1 base at J; junction bases unmatched: 12. Here the CDR3 DNA reads TGTGCCAGCAGCCCCCGGGCGGCGGGGGGAAGGAACACCGGGGAGCTGTTTTTT. Residues: CASSPRAAGGRNTGELFF.

The rearrangement uses TRBV6-5 and TRBJ2-7; D may be TRBD2 (5 bases). The V end lost 5 bases, the J end lost 5 bases, and 16 bases lay between the germline ends. CDR1 and CDR2 (germline): MNHEY, SVGAGI. CDR3 length: 14 residues. This CDR3 is CASSPTGYGDEQYF. CDR3 in DNA: TGTGCCAGCAGTCCCACGGGATATGGGGACGAGCAGTACTTC.

A single count supports this clone. The CDR3 DNA sequence: TGTGCCAGCAGCTTAGCCTTAAATCTAGCGGGGGGCACAGATACGCAGTATTTT. Translation: CASSLALNLAGGTDTQYF. The gene calls are TRBV7-9 and TRBJ2-3; TRBD2 agrees at 10 bases. The germline gives CDR1 SEHNR, CDR2 FQNEAQ (reference sequence). Trimming removed 0 bases from V and 1 base from J; junction bases left unmatched: 7. The CDR3 has 18 residues.

The chain uses TRBV12-5 and TRBJ1-2; D uncertain. The CDR3 covers 14 residues. The ends were cut back, 4 bases at V and 8 bases at J, with 17 bases in the middle. Germline V gives CDR1 LGHNT, CDR2 FRNRAP. CDR3 sequence reads: CASGSSLQPLGYTF. CDR3 sequence (DNA): TGTGCTAGTGGTTCCTCGTTACAACCCCTCGGCTACACCTTC.

In DNA form, the CDR3 reads TGTGCCAGCGGTAACCAGGGGGGTGAGAATGAGCAGTTCTTC. Translating gives CASGNQGGENEQFF. The V call is TRBV9, the J call TRBJ2-1; perhaps TRBD1 as D (7 bases). From germline, CDR1 is SGDLS and CDR2 YYNGEE. This CDR3 is built from 14 residues. V was trimmed by 7 bases and J by 7 bases, leaving 18 bases between them.

V and J are TRBV24-1 and TRBJ2-7, with TRBD1 identical over 8 bases. V trimming: 4 bases; J trimming: 4 bases; junction bases outside the gene matches: 8. The CDR3 length is 15 residues. Germline CDR1 and CDR2: KGHDR and SFDVKD. The CDR3 region is CATSDQKGTGYEQYF. CDR3 nucleotides: TGTGCCACCAGTGACCAAAAGGGGACAGGATACGAGCAGTACTTC.

The V call is TRBV9, the J call TRBJ2-2; no firm D call. The CDR3 is 16 residues long. Trimming left V 1 base short and J 4 bases short, with 14 bases between. Looked up from germline, CDR1 is SGDLS and CDR2 is YYNGEE. The CDR3, as DNA: TGTGCCAGCAGCGTACTCTCAACAGATACCACCGGGGAGCTGTTTTTT. Translation gives CASSVLSTDTTGELFF. The whole variable domain, filled in from reference TRBV9 and TRBJ2-2, reads DSGVTQTPKHLITATGQRVTLRCSPRSGDLSVYWYQQSLDQGLQFLIQYYNGEERAKGNILERFSAQQFPDLHSELNLSSLELGDSALYFCASSVLSTDTTGELFFGEGSRLTVL.

The sample holds one count of this clone. CDR3 sequence (DNA): TGTGCCAGCAGCCTTTTAGGGGCCGCTGGAAACACCATATATTTT. Its translation: CASSLLGAAGNTIYF. The chain carries TRBV7-9 and TRBJ1-3; perhaps TRBD1 as D (5 bases). CDR3 length equals 15 residues. Germline CDR1 SEHNR, CDR2 FQNEAQ (reference sequence). V was pared by 5 bases and J by 2 bases, with 13 bases between.

V is TRBV5-1 and J is TRBJ2-2, with 7 bases that match TRBD1. The germline V gene has CDR1 SGHRS and CDR2 YFSETQ. The CDR3 consists of 15 residues. V lost 2 bases and J lost 0; bases outside the gene matches: 1. DNA of the CDR3: TGCGCCAGCAGCTTAGGGACAGCGAACACCGGGGAGCTGTTTTTT. This translates into CASSLGTANTGELFF.

The chain couples TRBV6-5 to TRBJ2-7; a weak D match, TRBD2 (6 bases). The length of the CDR3 is 13 residues. Germline V CDR1 and CDR2: MNHEY, SVGAGI. Trimming stripped 4 bases from V and 3 bases from J, with 10 bases between. The chain's CDR3 is CASSWGEVYEQYF. Here the CDR3 DNA reads TGTGCCAGCAGTTGGGGGGAAGTCTACGAGCAGTACTTC.

This clone has just one count. This chain joins TRBV7-3 and TRBJ2-1; maybe TRBD2 (6 bases). The CDR3 runs to 15 residues. The V gene lost 5 bases and the J gene lost 1 base, with 12 bases spanning the gap. CDR1 SGHTA and CDR2 FQGTGA come from the germline V gene. The CDR3 is CASSPGGGSYNEQFF. The CDR3 nucleotides read TGTGCCAGCAGCCCAGGTGGAGGGTCCTACAATGAGCAGTTCTTC.

The CDR3 DNA is TGTGCCATCACCCAGACTAGCGGGGGACGTTACAATGAGCAGTTCTTC. As protein: CAITQTSGGRYNEQFF. The genes are TRBV10-3 and TRBJ2-1; 12 bases map to TRBD2. With V trimmed by 7 bases and J by 4 bases, 8 bases remained unmatched. CDR3 length: 16 residues. Germline V lookup: CDR1 ENHRY, CDR2 SYGVKD.